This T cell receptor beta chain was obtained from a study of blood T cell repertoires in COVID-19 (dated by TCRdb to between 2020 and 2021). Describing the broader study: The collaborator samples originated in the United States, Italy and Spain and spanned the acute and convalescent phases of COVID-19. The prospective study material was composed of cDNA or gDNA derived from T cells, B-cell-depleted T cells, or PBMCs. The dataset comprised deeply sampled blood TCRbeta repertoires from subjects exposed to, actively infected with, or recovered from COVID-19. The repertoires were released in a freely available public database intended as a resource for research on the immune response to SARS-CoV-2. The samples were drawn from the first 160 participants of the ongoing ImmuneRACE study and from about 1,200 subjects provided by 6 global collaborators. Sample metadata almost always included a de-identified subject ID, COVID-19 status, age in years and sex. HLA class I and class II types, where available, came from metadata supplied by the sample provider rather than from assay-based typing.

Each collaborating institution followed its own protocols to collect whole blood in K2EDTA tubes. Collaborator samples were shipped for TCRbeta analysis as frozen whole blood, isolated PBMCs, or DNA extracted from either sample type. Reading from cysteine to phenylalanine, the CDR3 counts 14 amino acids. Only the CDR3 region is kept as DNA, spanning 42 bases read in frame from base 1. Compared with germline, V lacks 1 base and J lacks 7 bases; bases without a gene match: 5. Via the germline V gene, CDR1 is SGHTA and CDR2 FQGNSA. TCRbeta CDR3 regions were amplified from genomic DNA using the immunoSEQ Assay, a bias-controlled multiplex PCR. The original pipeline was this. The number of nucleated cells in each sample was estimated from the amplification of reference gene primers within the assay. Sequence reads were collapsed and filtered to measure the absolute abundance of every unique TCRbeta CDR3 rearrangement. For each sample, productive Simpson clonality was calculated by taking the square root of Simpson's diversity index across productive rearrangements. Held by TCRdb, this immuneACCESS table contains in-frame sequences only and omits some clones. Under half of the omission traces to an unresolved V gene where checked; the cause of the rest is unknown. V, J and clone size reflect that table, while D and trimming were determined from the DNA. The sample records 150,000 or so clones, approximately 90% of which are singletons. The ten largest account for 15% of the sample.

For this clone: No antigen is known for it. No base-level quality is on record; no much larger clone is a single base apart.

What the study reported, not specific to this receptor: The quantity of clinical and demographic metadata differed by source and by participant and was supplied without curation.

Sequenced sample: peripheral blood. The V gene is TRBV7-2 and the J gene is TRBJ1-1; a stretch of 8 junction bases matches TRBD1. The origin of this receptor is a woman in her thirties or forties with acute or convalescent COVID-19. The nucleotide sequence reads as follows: TGTGCCAGCAGCTTAGGCAACAGGGGGGTTGAAGCTTTCTTT. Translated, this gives CASSLGNRGVEAFF. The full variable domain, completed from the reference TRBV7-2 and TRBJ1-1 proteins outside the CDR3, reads GAGVSQSPSNKVTEKGKDVELRCDPISGHTALYWYRQSLGQGLEFLIYFQGNSAPDKSGLPSDRFSAERTGGSVSTLTIQRTQQEDSAVYLCASSLGNRGVEAFFGQGTRLTVV.